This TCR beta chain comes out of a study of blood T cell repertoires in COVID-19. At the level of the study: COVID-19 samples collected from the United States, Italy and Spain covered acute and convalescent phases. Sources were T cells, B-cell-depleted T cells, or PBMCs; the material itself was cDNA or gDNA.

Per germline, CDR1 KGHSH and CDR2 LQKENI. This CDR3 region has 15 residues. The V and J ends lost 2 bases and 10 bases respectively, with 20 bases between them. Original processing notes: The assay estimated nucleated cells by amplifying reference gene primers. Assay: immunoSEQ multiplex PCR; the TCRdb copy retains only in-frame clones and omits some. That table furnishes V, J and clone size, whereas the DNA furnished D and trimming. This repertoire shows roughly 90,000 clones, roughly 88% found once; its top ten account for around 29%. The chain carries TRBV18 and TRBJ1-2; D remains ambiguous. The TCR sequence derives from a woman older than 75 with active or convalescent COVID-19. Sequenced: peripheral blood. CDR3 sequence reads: CASSPIRSEVIDYTF. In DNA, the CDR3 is TGTGCCAGCTCACCAATTCGGTCCGAGGTTATTGACTACACCTTC.